This T cell receptor (beta chain) appears in the sequencing data of a study of T cell responses to AZD1222 COVID-19 vaccine (dated by TCRdb to about 2021). Study-wide context: AZD1222 recipients whose second dose came at about 4 weeks and those whose second dose came at about 12 weeks were combined into one group, since spike-specific TCR depth and breadth did not differ between the two schedules. A total of more than 230 trial participants underwent TCR sequencing, of whom roughly 210 had received two doses of AZD1222 and 26 had received two doses of the MenACWY control vaccine. Trial participants were enrolled by age into subgroups of 18-55, 56-69 and 70-plus years, and around 150, 29 and 61 TCR-sequenced participants, respectively, were included in these subgroups. What the study reported, not specific to this receptor: Participants were mostly white British and included more females than males, and it was suggested by the authors that clonal diversity may have been underestimated. The whole spike protein was spanned by vaccine-associated CD4 TCRs, and dominant responses were seen in regions 160-218 and 743-854. After two AZD1222 doses, both the breadth and the depth of spike-specific TCRs were significantly higher than at day 0 and than in MenACWY recipients. Because no samples from the day 14 peak response were available, repertoires could be characterized only after the peak T cell response. Nearly half of unique spike-specific TCRs reportedly recognized epitopes outside regions mutated in the B.1.351 and B.1.1.7 variants. Only six AZD1222 recipients were SARS-CoV-2 seropositive at baseline, limiting conclusions about previously exposed vaccinees. The 56-69-year group was small, and its depth increase did not reach significance, likely because of low power.

In the paper's terms, the time point label means: baseline before first vaccination. The vaccinee samples were drawn from two UK trials, COV001 and COV002, one of which was a single-blind randomized controlled phase 2/3 trial testing AZD1222 (ChAdOx1 nCoV-19) in healthy adults. Trial participant PBMC samples were collected at day 0 and day 28 after the second dose for TCRbeta chain sequencing. The CDR3 regions of human TCRbeta chains were analyzed by immunosequencing. Under the source paper's analysis protocol: TCRs in the repertoires were matched against a reference library of SARS-CoV-2-specific TCRs that had been generated with the MIRA antigen-specificity platform. Breadth was defined as the fraction of unique TCRs that were SARS-CoV-2-associated, and depth was defined as the fraction of total T cells that were SARS-CoV-2-associated. Using the MIRA data, every spike-specific TCR was mapped to the spike region that the TCR reacted to and assigned to either a CD4 or a CD8 class. Log10-transformed breadth and depth values were compared by one-way ANOVA with Sidak's multiple comparisons tests. Held by TCRdb, this immuneACCESS table contains in-frame sequences only and omits some clones. Under half of the omission traces to an unresolved V gene where checked; the cause of the rest is unknown. V, J and clone size are those of that table, while D and trimming were read from the DNA. In all, the sample holds 100,000 to 150,000 clones, and 90% of those were seen once. The ten largest account for 6.9% of the sample.

Details on this clone: Its antigen has not been determined. Base qualities were left out, and no much larger clone turns up one base away.

Sequencing used peripheral blood, obtained on day 0 of AZD1222 vaccination. The receptor comes from an adult in good health.

The CDR3 region has the sequence CASSYFPLRSNQPQHF. In nucleotide form, the sequence is TGTGCCAGCAGTTACTTTCCTCTAAGGAGCAATCAGCCCCAGCATTTT. The rearrangement combines TRBV6-2 or TRBV6-3 with TRBJ1-5; no D gene can be assigned with confidence. Between the V and J ends, shortened by 1 base and 1 base respectively, the junction contains 11 bases. CDR1 MNHEY and CDR2 SVGEGT were looked up in the germline V gene. Spanning cysteine to phenylalanine, the CDR3 consists of 16 amino acids. Only the CDR3 portion is preserved as DNA: 48 bases, with reading frame beginning at the first base.